The clone carrying this T cell receptor (beta chain) was seen a few times. Its antigen is not identified. The CDR3 has 17 amino acids. The J segment lost 0 bases and the V segment lost 1 base, leaving 9 bases of the junction unmatched. From germline, CDR1 is SGHTA and CDR2 FQGNSA. It was by quantitative 5'-RACE with molecular barcodes that TCR beta libraries were made. Each CDR3 protein is one row after TCRdb ran MiXCR on the 5' RACE reads. The sample holds around 440,000 distinct CDR3 sequences, 17% seen once. These data are taken from a study of CD8 T cells in ankylosing spondylitis. Study results and caveats: Disease-linked clones had a CD8+ phenotype and relatively low frequency in peripheral blood. Characteristic, it appeared, of ankylosing spondylitis blood was a TCR beta motif of fewer than 10 highly homologous variants.

The material sequenced was blood, either unsorted or a sorted T cell fraction (not recorded which). This receptor was identified in a male donor with ankylosing spondylitis. The V call is TRBV7-2, the J call TRBJ2-7, with 7 bases lining up with TRBD2. DNA for the CDR3: TGTGCCAGCAGCTTAGGGGGCGGGAGTTCCAGCTCCTACGAGCAGTACTTC. Protein sequence: CASSLGGGSSSSYEQYF.